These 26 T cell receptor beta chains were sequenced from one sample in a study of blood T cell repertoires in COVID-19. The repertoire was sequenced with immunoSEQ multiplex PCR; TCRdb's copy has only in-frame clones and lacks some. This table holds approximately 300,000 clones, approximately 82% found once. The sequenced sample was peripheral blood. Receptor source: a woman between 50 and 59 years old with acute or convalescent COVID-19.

Here the CDR3 DNA reads TGTGCCTGGAGCAAACAACAGTCACCCCTCCACTTT. It encodes CAWSKQQSPLHF. V gene TRBV30 combines with J gene TRBJ1-6; the D is unclear. Germline V gene data show CDR1 as GTSNPN and CDR2 as SVGIG (reference sequence). Trimming left V 3 bases short and J 10 bases short, with 10 bases between. The CDR3 is 12 amino acids. Looking up the rest from reference TRBV30 and TRBJ1-6 gives the full variable domain: SQTIHQWPATLVQPVGSPLSLECTVEGTSNPNLYWYRQAAGRGLQLLFYSVGIGQISSEVPQNLSASRPQDRQFILSSKKLLLSDSGFYLCAWSKQQSPLHFGNGTRLTVT.

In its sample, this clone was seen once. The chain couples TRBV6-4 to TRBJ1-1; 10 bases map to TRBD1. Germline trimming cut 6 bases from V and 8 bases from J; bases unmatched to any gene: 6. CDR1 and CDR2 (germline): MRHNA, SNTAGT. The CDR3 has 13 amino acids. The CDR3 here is CASRKRTGGEAFF. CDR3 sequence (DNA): TGTGCCAGCAGAAAAAGGACAGGGGGAGAAGCTTTCTTT.

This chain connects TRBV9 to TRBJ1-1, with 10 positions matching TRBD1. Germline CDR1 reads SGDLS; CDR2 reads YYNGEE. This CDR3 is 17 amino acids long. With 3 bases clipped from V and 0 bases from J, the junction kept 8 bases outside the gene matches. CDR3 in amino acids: CASSGKGQGMLNTEAFF. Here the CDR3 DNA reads TGTGCCAGCAGCGGTAAGGGACAGGGGATGCTGAACACTGAAGCTTTCTTT.

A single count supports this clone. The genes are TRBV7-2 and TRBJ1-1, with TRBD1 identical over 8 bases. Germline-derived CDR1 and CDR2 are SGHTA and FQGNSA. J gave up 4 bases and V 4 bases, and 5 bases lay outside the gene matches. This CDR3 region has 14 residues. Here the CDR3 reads CASSSRTGSTEAFF. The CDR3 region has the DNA TGTGCCAGCAGCTCGCGGACAGGGAGCACTGAAGCTTTCTTT.

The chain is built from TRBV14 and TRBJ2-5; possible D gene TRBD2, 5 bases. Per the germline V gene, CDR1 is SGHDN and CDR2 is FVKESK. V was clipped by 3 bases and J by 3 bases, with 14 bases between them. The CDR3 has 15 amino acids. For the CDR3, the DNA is TGTGCCAGCAGCCATTCTCTAGCTGCTAAAGAGACCCAGTACTTC. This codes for CASSHSLAAKETQYF. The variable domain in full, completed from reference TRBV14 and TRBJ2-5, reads EAGVTQFPSHSVIEKGQTVTLRCDPISGHDNLYWYRRVMGKEIKFLLHFVKESKQDESGMPNNRFLAERTGGTYSTLKVQPAELEDSGVYFCASSHSLAAKETQYFGPGTRLLVL.

The chain's CDR3 is CASSDLSGQGGGYTF. The DNA for the CDR3 is TGTGCCAGCAGTGATCTCTCGGGACAGGGGGGTGGCTACACCTTC. The chain joins TRBV6-1 to TRBJ1-2; 11 nucleotides align to TRBD1. V trimming: 3 bases; J trimming: 7 bases; junction bases outside the gene matches: 7. The CDR3 extends over 15 amino acids. Germline CDR1 MNHNS, CDR2 SASEGT.

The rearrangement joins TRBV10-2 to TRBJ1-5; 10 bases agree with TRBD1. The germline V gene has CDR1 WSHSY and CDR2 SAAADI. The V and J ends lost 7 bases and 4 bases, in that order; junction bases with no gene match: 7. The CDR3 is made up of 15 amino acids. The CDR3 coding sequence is TGCGCCAGCAACCCGACAGGGGGCAGGAATCAGCCCCAGCATTTT. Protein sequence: CASNPTGGRNQPQHF.

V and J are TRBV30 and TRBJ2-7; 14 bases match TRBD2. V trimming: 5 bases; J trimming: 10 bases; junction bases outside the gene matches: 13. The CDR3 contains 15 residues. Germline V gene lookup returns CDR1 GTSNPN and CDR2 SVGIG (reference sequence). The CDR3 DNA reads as TGTGCCTGGGTACGGGGACTAGCGGGAGAAGGGGTTCAGTACTTC. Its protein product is CAWVRGLAGEGVQYF.

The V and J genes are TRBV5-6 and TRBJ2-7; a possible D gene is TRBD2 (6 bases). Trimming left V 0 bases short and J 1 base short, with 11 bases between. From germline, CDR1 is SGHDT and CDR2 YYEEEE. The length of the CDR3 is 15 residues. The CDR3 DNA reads TGTGCCAGCAGCTTGGTGGGCGGGGTGTCCTACGAGCAGTACTTC. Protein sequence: CASSLVGGVSYEQYF.

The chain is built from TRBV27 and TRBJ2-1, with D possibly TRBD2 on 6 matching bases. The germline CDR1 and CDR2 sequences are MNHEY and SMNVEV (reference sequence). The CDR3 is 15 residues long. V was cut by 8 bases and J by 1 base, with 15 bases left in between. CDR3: CASLDGGGSYNEQFF. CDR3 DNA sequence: TGTGCCAGCCTAGACGGCGGAGGGTCCTACAATGAGCAGTTCTTC.

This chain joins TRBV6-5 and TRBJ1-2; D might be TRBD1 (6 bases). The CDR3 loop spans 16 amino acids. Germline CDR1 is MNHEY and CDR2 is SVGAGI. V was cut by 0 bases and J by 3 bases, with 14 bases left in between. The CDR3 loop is CASSYSTGRGDYGYTF. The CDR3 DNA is TGTGCCAGCAGTTACTCGACAGGCCGGGGGGACTATGGCTACACCTTC.

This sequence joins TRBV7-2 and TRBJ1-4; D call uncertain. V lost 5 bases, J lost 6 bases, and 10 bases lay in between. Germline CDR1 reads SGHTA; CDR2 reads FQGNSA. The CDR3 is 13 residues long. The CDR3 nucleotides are TGTGCCAGCAGCAACAGACGATATGAAAAACTGTTTTTT. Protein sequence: CASSNRRYEKLFF.

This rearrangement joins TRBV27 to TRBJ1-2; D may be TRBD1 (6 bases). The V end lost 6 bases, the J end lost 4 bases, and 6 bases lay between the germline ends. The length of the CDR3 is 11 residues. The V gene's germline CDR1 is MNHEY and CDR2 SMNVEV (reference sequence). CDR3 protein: CASRQGYGYTF. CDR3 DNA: TGTGCCAGCAGACAGGGCTATGGCTACACCTTC.

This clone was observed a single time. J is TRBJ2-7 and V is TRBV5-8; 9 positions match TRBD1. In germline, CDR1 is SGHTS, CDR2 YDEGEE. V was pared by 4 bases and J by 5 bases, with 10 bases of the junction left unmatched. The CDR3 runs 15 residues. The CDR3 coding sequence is TGTGCCAGCAGCCGGCGGGGGACAGGGAGTCACGAGCAGTACTTC. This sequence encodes CASSRRGTGSHEQYF.

As DNA, the CDR3 is TGTGCCAGCAGCTTGATACCGCGCGAGCAGTACTTC. It encodes CASSLIPREQYF. The chain employs TRBV5-5 and TRBJ2-7; D is unresolved. This CDR3 region has 12 residues. Germline V lookup: CDR1 SGHKS, CDR2 YYEKEE (reference sequence). V lost 1 base and J 6 bases, leaving 8 bases between the germline ends. Together with reference TRBV5-5 and TRBJ2-7, the CDR3 gives the full variable domain: DAGVTQSPTHLIKTRGQQVTLRCSPISGHKSVSWYQQVLGQGPQFIFQYYEKEERGRGNFPDRFSARQFPNYSSELNVNALLLGDSALYLCASSLIPREQYFGPGTRLTVT.

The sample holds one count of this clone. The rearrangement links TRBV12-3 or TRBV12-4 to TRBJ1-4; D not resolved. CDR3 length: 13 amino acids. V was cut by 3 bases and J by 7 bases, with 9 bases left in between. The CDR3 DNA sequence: TGTGCCAGCAGTTTTCGGGCGGGTGAAAAACTGTTTTTT. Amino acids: CASSFRAGEKLFF.

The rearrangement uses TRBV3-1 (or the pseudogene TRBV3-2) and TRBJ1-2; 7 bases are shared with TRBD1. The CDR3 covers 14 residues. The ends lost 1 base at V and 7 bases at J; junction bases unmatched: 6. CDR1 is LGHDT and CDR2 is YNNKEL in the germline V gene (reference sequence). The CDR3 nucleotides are TGTGCCAGCAGCCAAGCCGAGGGGGCCGGTGGCTACACCTTC. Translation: CASSQAEGAGGYTF.

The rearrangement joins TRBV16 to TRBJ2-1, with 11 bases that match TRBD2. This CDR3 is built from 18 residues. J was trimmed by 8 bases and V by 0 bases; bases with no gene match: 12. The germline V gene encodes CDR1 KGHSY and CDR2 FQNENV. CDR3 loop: CASSQSRLAGGRGHEQFF. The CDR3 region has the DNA TGTGCCAGCAGCCAATCGAGGCTAGCGGGAGGCCGGGGGCATGAGCAGTTCTTC.

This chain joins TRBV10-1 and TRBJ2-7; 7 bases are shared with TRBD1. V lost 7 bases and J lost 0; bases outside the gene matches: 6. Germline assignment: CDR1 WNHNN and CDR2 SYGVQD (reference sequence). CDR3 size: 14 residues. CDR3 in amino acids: CASTSGTASYEQYF. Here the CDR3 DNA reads TGCGCCAGCACCTCCGGGACAGCCTCCTACGAGCAGTACTTC.

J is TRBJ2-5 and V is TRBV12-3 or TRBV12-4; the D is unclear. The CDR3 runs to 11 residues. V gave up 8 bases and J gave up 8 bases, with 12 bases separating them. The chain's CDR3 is CASRISVTQYF. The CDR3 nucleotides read TGTGCCAGCCGAATTAGTGTTACCCAGTACTTC.

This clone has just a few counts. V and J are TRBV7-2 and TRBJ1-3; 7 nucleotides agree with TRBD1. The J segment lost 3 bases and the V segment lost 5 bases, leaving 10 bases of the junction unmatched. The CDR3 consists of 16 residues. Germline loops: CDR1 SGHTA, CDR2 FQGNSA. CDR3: CASSEGQLNFGNTIYF. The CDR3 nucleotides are TGTGCCAGCAGCGAGGGACAGCTTAATTTTGGAAACACCATATATTTT.

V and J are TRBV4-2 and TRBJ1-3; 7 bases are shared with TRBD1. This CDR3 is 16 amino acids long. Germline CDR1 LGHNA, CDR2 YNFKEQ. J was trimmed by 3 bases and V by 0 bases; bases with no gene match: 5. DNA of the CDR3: TGTGCCAGCAGCCAAGATAGGGGGCGCGGTGGAAACACCATATATTTT. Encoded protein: CASSQDRGRGGNTIYF.

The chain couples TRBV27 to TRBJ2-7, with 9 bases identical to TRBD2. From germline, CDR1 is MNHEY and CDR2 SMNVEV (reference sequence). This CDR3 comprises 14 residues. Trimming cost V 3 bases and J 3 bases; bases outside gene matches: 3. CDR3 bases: TGTGCCAGCAGTTTCCTAGCGGGGAGCTACGAGCAGTACGTC. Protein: CASSFLAGSYEQYV.

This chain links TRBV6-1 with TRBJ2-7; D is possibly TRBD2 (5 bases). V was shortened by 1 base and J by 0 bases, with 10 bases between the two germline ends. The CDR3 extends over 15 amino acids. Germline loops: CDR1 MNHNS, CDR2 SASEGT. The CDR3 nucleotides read TGTGCCAGCAGTGAAGAAGAGGGCAGCTCCTACGAGCAGTACGTC. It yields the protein CASSEEEGSSYEQYV.

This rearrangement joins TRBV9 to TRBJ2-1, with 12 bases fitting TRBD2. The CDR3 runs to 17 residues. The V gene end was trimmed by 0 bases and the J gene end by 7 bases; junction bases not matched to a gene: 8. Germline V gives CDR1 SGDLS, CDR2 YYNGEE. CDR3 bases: TGTGCCAGCAGCGTAGCCCTAACTAGCGGGGGGTGGAATGAGCAGTTCTTC. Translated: CASSVALTSGGWNEQFF.

The CDR3 DNA reads TGTGCCATCAGTGAGCCGGAGGGACTAGCGGGAGAAAATGAGCAGTTCTTC. This encodes CAISEPEGLAGENEQFF. J is TRBJ2-1 and V is TRBV10-3, with 14 bases fitting TRBD2. The CDR3 contains 17 residues. CDR1 and CDR2 from the germline V gene are ENHRY and SYGVKD. Trimming cost V 2 bases and J 7 bases; bases outside gene matches: 7.